This TCR beta chain was recovered during a study of cytomegalovirus exposure and HLA in healthy donors. Findings and caveats of the study: In vitro experiments confirmed that three CMV-associated chains were specific for CMV antigens.

Losses at the gene ends were 5 bases for V and 2 bases for J; bases not matched to a gene: 7. Germline V gene sequence: CDR1 SGHTA, CDR2 FQGTGA. There are 15 residues in the CDR3. This table comes from immunoSEQ multiplex PCR, and its TCRdb copy is limited to in-frame clones, with some not included. The repertoire holds approximately 280,000 clones, with around 86% as singletons. As regards this clone: Its antigen is undetermined.

The rearrangement uses TRBV7-3 and TRBJ2-7, with 9 bases lining up with TRBD1. The specimen was PBMCs. The source is a woman between 18 and 29 years old in good health and CMV-seronegative. The DNA of the CDR3 is TGTGCCAGCAGCACTGGGACAGGGATCCCCTACGAGCAGTACTTC. It encodes CASSTGTGIPYEQYF.